This T cell receptor beta chain derives from a study of blood T cell repertoires in COVID-19. The V gene lost 2 bases and the J gene lost 4 bases, with 18 bases spanning the gap. Germline V gives CDR1 LGHNT, CDR2 FRNRAP. The CDR3 extends over 18 amino acids. The protocol was immunoSEQ multiplex PCR, while the TCRdb copy is restricted to in-frame clones and leaves out a portion. The profile shows about 230,000 clones, roughly 80% of them singletons. The sequencing sample was made of peripheral blood. This TCR came from a woman at least 80 years old with acute or convalescent COVID-19. This chain connects TRBV12-5 to TRBJ2-6, with D perhaps matching TRBD1 (6 bases). CDR3: CASGLNSKGGDGANVLTF. The CDR3 region has the DNA TGTGCTAGTGGTTTGAATTCAAAAGGGGGTGACGGGGCCAACGTCCTGACTTTC.